The 9 T cell receptor beta chains below come from one sample, sequenced in a study of long-term antiretroviral therapy in people with HIV. It was version v3.0 of the immunoSEQ assay that was run at survey level. Libraries were prepared by immunoSEQ multiplex PCR; TCRdb keeps only in-frame clonotypes and omits some of them. This sample has 13,000 or so clones, with 80% found just once. Sequenced here: unsorted PBMCs, sampled 3.2 years before starting antiretroviral therapy. Every receptor here comes from a man aged 35 to 55 with HIV.

The chain combines TRBV6-6 with TRBJ1-4; TRBD1 matches at 7 bases. Germline CDR1 and CDR2: MNHNY and SVGAGI (reference sequence). J was trimmed by 11 bases and V by 3 bases; bases with no gene match: 9. The CDR3 totals 14 residues. The CDR3 nucleotides are TGTGCCAGCAGTTATCGACAGGGCGTCGAGAAACTGTTTTTT. Translated, it gives CASSYRQGVEKLFF.

The rearrangement uses TRBV12-5 and TRBJ1-2, with D perhaps matching TRBD1 (6 bases). V gave up 0 bases and J gave up 4 bases, with 15 bases separating them. Germline CDR1 and CDR2: LGHNT and FRNRAP. There are 16 residues in the CDR3. This CDR3 reads CASGLVQAGVPYGYTF. In DNA, the CDR3 is TGTGCTAGTGGTTTGGTACAGGCAGGGGTACCCTATGGCTACACCTTC.

This clone was counted between two and nine times. This rearrangement joins TRBV5-1 to TRBJ1-1; possibly TRBD1 for D (5 bases). The CDR3 has 14 amino acids. Trimming removed 0 bases from V and 7 bases from J, with 13 bases in between. Germline lookup yields CDR1 SGHRS and CDR2 YFSETQ. The CDR3 region is CASSLAPGGDEAFF. The CDR3 region has the DNA TGCGCCAGCAGCTTGGCCCCTGGAGGGGATGAAGCTTTCTTT.

The chain combines TRBV10-3 with TRBJ2-4; TRBD1 matches at 7 bases. Trimming took 6 bases from V and 6 from J; bases not matched to a gene: 14. Germline values: CDR1 ENHRY, CDR2 SYGVKD. This CDR3 contains 16 residues. The CDR3 DNA is TGTGCCATCAGCAACCCGGGACAGACCACCGGAAACATTCAGTACTTC. As protein: CAISNPGQTTGNIQYF.

This sequence joins TRBV11-2 and TRBJ1-6, with D maybe TRBD1 (5 bases). There are 13 residues in the CDR3. The germline V and J ends were trimmed by 0 bases and 9 bases, with 6 bases remaining between them. Germline lookup yields CDR1 SGHAT and CDR2 FQNNGV. DNA for the CDR3: TGTGCCAGCAGCTTAGATGGGGGTTCACCCCTCCACTTT. Amino acids: CASSLDGGSPLHF.

This rearrangement joins TRBV7-2 to TRBJ1-5, with 8 nucleotides matching TRBD1. The length of the CDR3 is 14 residues. CDR1 is SGHTA, CDR2 FQGNSA, per germline. V was clipped by 5 bases and J by 3 bases; unmatched bases: 3. This CDR3 is CASSRQGSNQPQHF. The CDR3 bases are TGTGCCAGCAGCCGACAGGGGTCCAATCAGCCCCAGCATTTT.

The chain couples TRBV2 to TRBJ2-5, with 11 positions matching TRBD2. The CDR3 loop spans 14 amino acids. V dropped 11 bases and J dropped 1; count of bases not matched to a gene: 6. Germline V gene sequence: CDR1 SNHLY, CDR2 FYNNEI. In nucleotides, the CDR3 is TGTGCCTCCAGACTAGCGGGGACCCAAGAGACCCAGTACTTC. This codes for CASRLAGTQETQYF.

This clone was picked up a small number of times. This sequence joins TRBV2 and TRBJ1-6; 7 bases are a match to TRBD1. Losses at the gene ends were 8 bases for V and 7 bases for J; bases not matched to a gene: 8. Germline values: CDR1 SNHLY, CDR2 FYNNEI. The CDR3 is 14 residues long. CDR3 sequence: CASGLGTENSPLHF. CDR3 DNA: TGTGCCAGCGGGCTAGGGACAGAAAATTCACCCCTCCACTTT.

This chain links TRBV11-3 with TRBJ2-3; 9 nucleotides agree with TRBD2. The ends lost 4 bases at V and 1 base at J; junction bases unmatched: 3. From germline, CDR1 is SGHNT and CDR2 YENEEA. This CDR3 is 15 amino acids long. CDR3 DNA sequence: TGTGCCAGCAGCTCAGCGGGGGGAGGCACAGATACGCAGTATTTT. Translation gives CASSSAGGGTDTQYF.